The source of this T cell receptor beta chain is a study of T-cell reconstitution after alpha-beta-depleted transplantation in children. This clonotype has at least ten counts. V was shortened by 2 bases and J by 2 bases, with 13 bases between the two germline ends. CDR1 and CDR2 from the germline V gene are SGHVS and FQNEAQ. The CDR3 is 16 residues long. The library targeted TCRbeta and was prepared with unique molecular identifiers. TCRdb reprocessed the PCR reads via MiXCR and lists one record per CDR3 protein. The table records about 230,000 distinct CDR3 sequences, around 9.7% of them present only once.

The rearrangement links TRBV7-8 to TRBJ1-5, with D hard to call. This specimen was PBMCs from the stem cell graft donor, taken from the stem cell graft. This TCR was recovered from a human donor who donated a stem cell graft to a child with SCID. In DNA, the CDR3 is TGTGCCAGCAGCTTACTAGACCCGGGCCGCAATCAGCCCCAGCATTTT. Protein: CASSLLDPGRNQPQHF.